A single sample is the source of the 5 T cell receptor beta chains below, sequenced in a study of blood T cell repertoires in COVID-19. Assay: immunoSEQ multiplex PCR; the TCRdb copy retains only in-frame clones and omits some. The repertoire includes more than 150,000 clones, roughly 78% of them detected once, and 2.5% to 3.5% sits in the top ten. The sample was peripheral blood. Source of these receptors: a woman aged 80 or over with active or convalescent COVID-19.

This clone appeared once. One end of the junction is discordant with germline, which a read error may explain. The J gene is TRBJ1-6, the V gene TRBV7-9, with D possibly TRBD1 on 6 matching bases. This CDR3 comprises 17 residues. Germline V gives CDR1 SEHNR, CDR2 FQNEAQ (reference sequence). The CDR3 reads CTSSLGLTRGYNSPLHF. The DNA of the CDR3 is TGTACCAGCAGCTTGGGGTTGACCAGGGGTTATAATTCACCCCTCCACTTT.

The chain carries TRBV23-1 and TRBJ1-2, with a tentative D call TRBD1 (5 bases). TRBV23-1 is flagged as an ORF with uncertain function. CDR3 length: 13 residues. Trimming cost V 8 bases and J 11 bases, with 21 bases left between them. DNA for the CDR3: TGCGCCAGCGCGCCCCTTAGGGGCGCGGAATACACCTTC. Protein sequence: CASAPLRGAEYTF.

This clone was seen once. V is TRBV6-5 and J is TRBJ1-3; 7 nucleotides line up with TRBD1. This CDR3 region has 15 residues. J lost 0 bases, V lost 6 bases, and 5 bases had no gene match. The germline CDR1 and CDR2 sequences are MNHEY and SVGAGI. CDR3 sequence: CASRNRGPSGNTIYF. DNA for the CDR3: TGTGCCAGCAGAAACAGGGGCCCCTCTGGAAACACCATATATTTT.

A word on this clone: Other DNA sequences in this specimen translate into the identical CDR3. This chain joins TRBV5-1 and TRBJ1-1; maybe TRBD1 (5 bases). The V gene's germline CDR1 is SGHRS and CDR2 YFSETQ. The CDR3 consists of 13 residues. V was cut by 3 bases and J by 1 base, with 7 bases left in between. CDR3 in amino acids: CASSSGQNTEAFF. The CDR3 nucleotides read TGCGCCAGCAGCTCCGGACAGAACACTGAAGCTTTCTTT.

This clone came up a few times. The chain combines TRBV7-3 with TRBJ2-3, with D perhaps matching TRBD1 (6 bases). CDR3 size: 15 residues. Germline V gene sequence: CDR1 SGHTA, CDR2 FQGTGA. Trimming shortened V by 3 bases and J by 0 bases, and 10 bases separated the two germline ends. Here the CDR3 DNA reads TGTGCCAGCAGCTTTATGGGGGCTAGCACAGATACGCAGTATTTT. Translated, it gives CASSFMGASTDTQYF.